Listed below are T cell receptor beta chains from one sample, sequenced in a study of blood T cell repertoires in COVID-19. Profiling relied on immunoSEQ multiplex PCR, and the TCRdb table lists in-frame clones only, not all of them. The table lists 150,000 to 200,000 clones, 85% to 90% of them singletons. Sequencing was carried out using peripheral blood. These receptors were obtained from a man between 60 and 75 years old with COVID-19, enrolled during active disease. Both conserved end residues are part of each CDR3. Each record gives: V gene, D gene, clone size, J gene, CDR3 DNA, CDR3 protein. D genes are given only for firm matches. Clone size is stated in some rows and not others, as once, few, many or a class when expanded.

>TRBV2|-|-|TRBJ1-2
TGTGCCAGCAACCGGGAAGGGTCTGGCTACACCTTC
CASNREGSGYTF
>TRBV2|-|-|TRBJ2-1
TGTGCCAGCAGGGGGAGCTACAATGAGCAGTTCTTC
CASRGSYNEQFF
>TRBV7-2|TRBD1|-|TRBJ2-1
TGTGCCAGCAGCCCCTATGCCGGGACAGGGGCATATAATGAGCAGTTCTTC
CASSPYAGTGAYNEQFF
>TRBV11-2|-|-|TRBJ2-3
TGTGCCAGCATCGACTGGCAGGGGGGTACAGATACGCAGTATTTT
CASIDWQGGTDTQYF
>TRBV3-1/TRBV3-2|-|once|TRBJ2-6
TGTGCCAGCAGCCAAGACTACCCAGGGTCCGGGGCCAACGTCCTGACTTTC
CASSQDYPGSGANVLTF
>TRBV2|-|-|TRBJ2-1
TGTGCCGGAAAACCCGGGACAATTTACAATGAGCAGTTCTTC
CAGKPGTIYNEQFF
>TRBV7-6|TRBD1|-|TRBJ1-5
TGTGCCAGCAGCTTAGGGCCCAGGGGGAGCAATCAGCCCCAGCATTTT
CASSLGPRGSNQPQHF
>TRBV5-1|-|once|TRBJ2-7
TGCGCCAGCAGCTTGGATGGAGGGACGACCTACGAGCAGTACTTC
CASSLDGGTTYEQYF
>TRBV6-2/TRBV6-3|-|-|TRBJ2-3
TGTGCCAGCAGACCTCAGTCCCCAGATACGCAGTATTTT
CASRPQSPDTQYF
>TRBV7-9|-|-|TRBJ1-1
TGTGCCACCGGCTCCCAGGGAGGTGTCACTGAAGCTTTCTTT
CATGSQGGVTEAFF
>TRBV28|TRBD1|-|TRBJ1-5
TGTGCCAGCAGTTCCTGGACAGGGAATGACCAGCCCCAGCATTTT
CASSSWTGNDQPQHF
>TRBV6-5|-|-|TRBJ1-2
TGTGCCAGCAGTTACGACTCTACCCGGGGGTTATATGGCTACACCTTC
CASSYDSTRGLYGYTF
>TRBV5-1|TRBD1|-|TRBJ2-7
TGCGCCAGCGCGGGACAGGGGGCATCGTACGAGCAGTACTTC
CASAGQGASYEQYF
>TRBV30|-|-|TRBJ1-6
TGTGCCTGGAGTGCAGGGTTGGGATCACCCCTCCACTTT
CAWSAGLGSPLHF
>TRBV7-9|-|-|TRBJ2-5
TGTGCCAGCAGCTTAGGGACTTCCCGGCAAGAGACCCAGTACTTC
CASSLGTSRQETQYF
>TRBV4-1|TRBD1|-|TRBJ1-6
TGCGCCAGCAGCCAAGATAAGGGGACAGGGGCAATCAGCAATTCACCCCTCCACTTT
CASSQDKGTGAISNSPLHF
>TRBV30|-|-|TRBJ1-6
TGTGCCTGGAGTGGGGGGCCCTATAATTCACCCCTCCACTTT
CAWSGGPYNSPLHF
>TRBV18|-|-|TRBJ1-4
TGTGCCAGCTCCCCCGAAAGCGGGGGAGGGAATGAAAAACTGTTTTTT
CASSPESGGGNEKLFF
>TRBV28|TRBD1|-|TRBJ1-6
TGTGCCAGCAGTAGACAGGGGTATTCACCCCTCCACTTT
CASSRQGYSPLHF
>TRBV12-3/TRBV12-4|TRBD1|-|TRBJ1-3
TGTGCCAGCAGGGGACAGCCTGGAAACACCATATATTTT
CASRGQPGNTIYF
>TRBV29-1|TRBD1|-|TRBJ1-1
TGCAGCGCCCGGGACAGGGGGCCTCCCAACACTGAAGCTTTCTTT
CSARDRGPPNTEAFF
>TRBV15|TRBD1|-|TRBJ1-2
TGTGCCACCAGCAGAGGACTATCCCCCGGGACAGGGTCTGGCTACACCTTC
CATSRGLSPGTGSGYTF
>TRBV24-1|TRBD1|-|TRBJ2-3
TGTGCCACCAGTGGAGGACAGGGCGTAACAGATACGCAGTATTTT
CATSGGQGVTDTQYF
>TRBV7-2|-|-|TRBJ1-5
TGTGCCAGCAGGGGGGCGGGCAATCAGCCCCAGCATTTT
CASRGAGNQPQHF
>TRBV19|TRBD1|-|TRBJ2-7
TGTGCCAGTAGTATAGGCCCGGGACAGACCTACGAGCAGTACTTC
CASSIGPGQTYEQYF
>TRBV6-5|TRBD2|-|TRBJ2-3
TGTGCCAGCGGAGGCTCTAGCGGGCGCACAGATACGCAGTATTTT
CASGGSSGRTDTQYF
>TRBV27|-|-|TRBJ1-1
TGTGCCAGCACTATGCGGTTAAACACTGAAGCTTTCTTT
CASTMRLNTEAFF
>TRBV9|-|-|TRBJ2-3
TGTGCCAGCAGCGTAGGAGTAGAAGATACGCAGTATTTT
CASSVGVEDTQYF
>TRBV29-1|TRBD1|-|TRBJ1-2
TGCAGCGTTGGGGGGGACAGTTTAAACTATGGCTACACCTTC
CSVGGDSLNYGYTF
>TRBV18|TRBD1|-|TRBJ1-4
TGTGCCAGCTCACCAGCCGGGACAGGGGTGACTAATGAAAAACTGTTTTTT
CASSPAGTGVTNEKLFF
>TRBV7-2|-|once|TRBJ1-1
TGTGCCAGCAGCTTAGACGCGACACGTTCCACTGAAGCTTTCTTT
CASSLDATRSTEAFF
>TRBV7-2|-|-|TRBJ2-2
TGTGCCAGCAGCTTAGATGGGGGGGCTAGAACCGGGGAGCTGTTTTTT
CASSLDGGARTGELFF
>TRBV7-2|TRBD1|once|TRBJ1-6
TGTGCCAGCAGCGCACGACAGGGGGTGAGTTCACCCCTCCACTTT
CASSARQGVSSPLHF
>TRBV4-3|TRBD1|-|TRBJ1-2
TGCGCCAGCAGCCAAGATGGGCAGGGGGATGGCTACACCTTC
CASSQDGQGDGYTF
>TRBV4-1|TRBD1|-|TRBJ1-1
TGCGCCAGCAGCCAGACAGGGGGCAGGTACACTGAAGCTTTCTTT
CASSQTGGRYTEAFF